This entry describes one TCR beta chain. Its antigen is currently unknown. The CDR3 totals 14 residues. J lost 8 bases, V lost 5 bases, and 8 bases had no gene match. From germline, CDR1 is SGHTA and CDR2 FQGTGA. This specimen belongs to a study of cytomegalovirus exposure and HLA in healthy donors. Notes on the study in general: Several of the most significant clusters appeared, in a later analysis, to be linked to common viral pathogens.

The study ran its PCR with 60 Vbeta and 13 Jbeta primers. Clones were sequenced by immunoSEQ multiplex PCR, and TCRdb holds only the in-frame ones, with some missing. The sample lists fewer than 200,000 clones; 80% to 90% were seen once. This chain uses TRBV7-3 with TRBJ2-3; 9 bases are a match to TRBD2. Sequenced input: PBMCs. The clonotype was recovered from a woman aged 18-30 years in good health and CMV-seronegative. The CDR3 here is CASSAGLAGSTQYF. DNA of the CDR3: TGTGCCAGCAGCGCGGGACTAGCCGGTTCTACGCAGTATTTT. Together with reference TRBV7-3 and TRBJ2-3, the CDR3 gives the full variable domain: GAGVSQTPSNKVTEKGKYVELRCDPISGHTALYWYRQSLGQGPEFLIYFQGTGAADDSGLPNDRFFAVRPEGSVSTLKIQRTERGDSAVYLCASSAGLAGSTQYFGPGTRLTVL.